This entry concerns a single T cell receptor beta chain. As yet, its antigen is unknown. The data stem from a study of T cell repertoires in cytomegalovirus infection. Study-wide context: Evidence of both CMV infection and a matching HLA type came from public TCR beta signatures.

Findings of the study overall: In two of eight donors, the top clonotype was HLA-C-restricted CMV-specific.

TCRdb independently ran MiXCR on the reads; one entry per CDR3 protein. The sample includes a few hundred thousand distinct CDR3 sequences, less than 30% seen only once; the top ten take 13%. The sequence was collected from a human donor in good health (CMV status not recorded). Some clones in this sample may be carry-over from other donors' samples. The sample consisted of PBMCs.

This CDR3 reads CASSIPGRAEQFF. The DNA of the CDR3 is TGTGCCAGTAGTATACCCGGGAGAGCCGAGCAGTTCTTC. The rearrangement joins TRBV19 to TRBJ2-1; possibly TRBD2 for D (6 bases). This CDR3 contains 13 residues. Between the trimmed V and J ends, which lost 2 bases and 10 bases, there was a span of 12 bases. Germline CDR1 LNHDA, CDR2 SQIVND (reference sequence). The whole variable domain, filled in from reference TRBV19 and TRBJ2-1, reads DGGITQSPKYLFRKEGQNVTLSCEQNLNHDAMYWYRQDPGQGLRLIYYSQIVNDFQKGDIAEGYSVSREKKESFPLTVTSAQKNPTAFYLCASSIPGRAEQFFGPGTRLTVL.